This T cell receptor beta chain was documented in a study of chemoradiotherapy in HPV16-positive cancers. Study-level results: HPV-responsive T-cell expansion during chemoradiotherapy was linked to improved recurrence-free survival in HPV16-positive patients. Non-HPV-specific T cells did not expand in tumors during treatment, whereas candidate HPV-specific clones and E7-related motifs did.

Regarding this clone: Its specificity is unknown.

Germline V lookup: CDR1 SGHAT, CDR2 FQNNGV. V lost 3 bases to trimming and J lost 2 bases; unmatched junction nucleotides: 3. The CDR3 runs to 15 residues. Some clones are missing from TCRdb's copy, which holds only in-frame ones; the method was immunoSEQ multiplex PCR. The sample holds 29,000 or so clones, roughly 93% seen once. This clonotype originated in a human donor with HPV-associated anogenital cancer. Sequencing was performed on blood, taken from a patient who underwent chemoradiotherapy. This chain joins TRBV11-2 and TRBJ2-1, with 8 positions matching TRBD1. CDR3: CASSLGRGPYNEQFF. CDR3 coding DNA: TGTGCCAGCAGCTTGGGCAGGGGGCCCTACAATGAGCAGTTCTTC.